This T cell receptor (beta chain) was identified during a study of blood T cell repertoires in COVID-19. Study-level information: PBMCs, B-cell-depleted T cells, or T cells provided the cDNA or gDNA that made up the material.

Sequencing was performed with immunoSEQ multiplex PCR; in TCRdb, only in-frame clones are kept and a portion is missing. This sample has some 300,000 clones, with under 90% found just once. Participants' reported clinical history set cohort assignment. The sequence was obtained from a woman in her forties or fifties who had been exposed to COVID-19. Sequencing was performed on PBMCs or T cells enriched from blood (not recorded which).

CDR3 loop: CSAPRYPEAFF. CDR3 DNA: TGCAGTGCGCCCAGATACCCTGAAGCTTTCTTT. The J gene is TRBJ1-1, the V gene TRBV20-1; no clear D. With 6 bases removed from V and 6 bases from J, the gap between germline ends came to 11 bases. The CDR3 contains 11 residues. Per germline, CDR1 DFQATT and CDR2 SNEGSKA (reference sequence).